This T cell receptor beta chain was captured by sequencing in a study of Ad26.COV2.S vaccination and SARS-CoV-2 variants. Assay used: immunoSEQ multiplex PCR; TCRdb lists only in-frame clones, some missing. The sample includes over 400,000 clones, approximately 92% of them seen just once. V lost 4 bases to trimming and J lost 2 bases, with 12 bases between them. CDR3 length equals 14 residues. Germline assignment: CDR1 LNHDA and CDR2 SQIVND (reference sequence). Stated treatment: 15 to 20 received Ad26.COV2.S at low or high dose, single or two shots; several received placebo; per-sample allocation not given. Material that was analyzed had been drawn on day 63 after the first vaccine or placebo injection. An adult aged 18-55 years in Boston served as the donor. The study used a vaccine consisting of an Ad26 vector that expressed Wuhan-strain SARS-CoV-2 spike. Study findings and constraints: The breadth of spike-specific CD8+ and CD4+ T cell responses after vaccination was reportedly substantial.

A remark on this clone: Its antigen is not known.

The sequenced sample was peripheral blood, obtained in a trial of Ad26.COV2.S vaccine versus placebo. The sequence was collected from a person between 18 and 65 years old who received the Ad26.COV2.S COVID-19 vaccine or a placebo. The chain recombines TRBV19 with TRBJ2-7; weak D call: TRBD2 (6 bases). The CDR3 reads CASSNGGSTYEQYF. CDR3 sequence (DNA): TGTGCCAGTAGTAACGGGGGATCCACCTACGAGCAGTACTTC. Complete variable domain (other parts from reference TRBV19 and TRBJ2-7): DGGITQSPKYLFRKEGQNVTLSCEQNLNHDAMYWYRQDPGQGLRLIYYSQIVNDFQKGDIAEGYSVSREKKESFPLTVTSAQKNPTAFYLCASSNGGSTYEQYFGPGTRLTVT.